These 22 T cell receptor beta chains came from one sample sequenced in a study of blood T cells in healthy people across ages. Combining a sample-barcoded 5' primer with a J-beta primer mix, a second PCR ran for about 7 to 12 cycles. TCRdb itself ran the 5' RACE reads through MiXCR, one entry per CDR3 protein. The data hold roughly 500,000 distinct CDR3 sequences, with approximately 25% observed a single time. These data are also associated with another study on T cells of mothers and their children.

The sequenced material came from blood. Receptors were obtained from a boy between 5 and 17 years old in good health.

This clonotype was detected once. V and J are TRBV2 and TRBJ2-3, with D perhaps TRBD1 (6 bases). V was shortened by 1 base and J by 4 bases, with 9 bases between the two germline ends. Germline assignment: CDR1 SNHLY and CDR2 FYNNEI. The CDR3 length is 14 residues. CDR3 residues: CASSEGGTPDTQYF. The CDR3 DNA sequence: TGTGCCAGCAGTGAAGGAGGGACACCAGATACGCAGTATTTT.

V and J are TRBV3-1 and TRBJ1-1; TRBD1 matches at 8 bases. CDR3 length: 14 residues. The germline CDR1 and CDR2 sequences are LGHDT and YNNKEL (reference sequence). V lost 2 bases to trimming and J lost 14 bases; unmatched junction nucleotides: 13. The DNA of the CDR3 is TGTGCCAGCAGCCAAATAGCAGGGGGCCAGGCTGGGTTCTTT. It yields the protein CASSQIAGGQAGFF.

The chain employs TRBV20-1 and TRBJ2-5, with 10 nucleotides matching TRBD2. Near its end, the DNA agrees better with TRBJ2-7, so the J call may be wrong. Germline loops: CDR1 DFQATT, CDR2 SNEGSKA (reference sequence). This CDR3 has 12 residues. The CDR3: CSARTSGYEQYF. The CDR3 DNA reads TGCAGTGCTAGGACTAGCGGGTACGAGCAGTACTTC.

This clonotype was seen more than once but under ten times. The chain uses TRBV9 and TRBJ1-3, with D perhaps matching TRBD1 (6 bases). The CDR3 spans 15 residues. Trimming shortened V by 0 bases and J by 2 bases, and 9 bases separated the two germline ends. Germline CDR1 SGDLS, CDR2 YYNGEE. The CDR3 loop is CASSVDAGAGNTIYF. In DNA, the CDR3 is TGTGCCAGCAGCGTAGACGCAGGGGCTGGAAACACCATATATTTT.

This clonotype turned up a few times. This CDR3 is CSVEGNGGEQYF. DNA of the CDR3: TGCAGCGTTGAGGGCAATGGGGGCGAGCAGTACTTC. The V gene is TRBV29-1, the J gene TRBJ2-7; D may match TRBD1 or TRBD2 (5 bases each). This CDR3 spans 12 amino acids. The V gene's germline CDR1 is SQVTM and CDR2 ANQGSEA. V shed 3 bases and J shed 6 bases, with 12 bases lying between them.

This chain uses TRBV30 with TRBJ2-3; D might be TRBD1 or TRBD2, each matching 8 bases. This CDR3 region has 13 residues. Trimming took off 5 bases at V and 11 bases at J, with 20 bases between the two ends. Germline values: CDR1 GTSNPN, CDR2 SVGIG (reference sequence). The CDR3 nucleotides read TGTGCCTGGTCCTCCGGGGGGGACAGGCGGCAGTATTTT. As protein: CAWSSGGDRRQYF. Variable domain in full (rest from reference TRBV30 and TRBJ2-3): SQTIHQWPATLVQPVGSPLSLECTVEGTSNPNLYWYRQAAGRGLQLLFYSVGIGQISSEVPQNLSASRPQDRQFILSSKKLLLSDSGFYLCAWSSGGDRRQYFGPGTRLTVL.

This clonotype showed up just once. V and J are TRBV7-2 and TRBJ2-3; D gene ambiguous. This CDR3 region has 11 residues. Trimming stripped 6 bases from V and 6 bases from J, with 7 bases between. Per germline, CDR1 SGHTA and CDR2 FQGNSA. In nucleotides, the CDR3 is TGTGCCAGCAGTGACTTGGATACGCAGTATTTT. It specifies CASSDLDTQYF.

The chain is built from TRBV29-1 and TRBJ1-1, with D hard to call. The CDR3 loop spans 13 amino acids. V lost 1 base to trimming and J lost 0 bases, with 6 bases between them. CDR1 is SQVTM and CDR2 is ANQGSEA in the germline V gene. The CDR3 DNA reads TGCAGCGTTGAAGGGGCAATGAACACTGAAGCTTTCTTT. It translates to CSVEGAMNTEAFF. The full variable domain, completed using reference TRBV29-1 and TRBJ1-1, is SAVISQKPSRDICQRGTSLTIQCQVDSQVTMMFWYRQQPGQSLTLIATANQGSEATYESGFVIDKFPISRPNLTFSTLTVSNMSPEDSSIYLCSVEGAMNTEAFFGQGTRLTVV.

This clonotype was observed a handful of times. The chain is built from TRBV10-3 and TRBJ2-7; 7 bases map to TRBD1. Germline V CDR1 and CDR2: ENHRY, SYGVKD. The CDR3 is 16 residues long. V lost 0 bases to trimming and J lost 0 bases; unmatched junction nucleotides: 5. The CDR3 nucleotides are TGTGCCATCAGTGAGTCAGAGGACAGGATCTCCTACGAGCAGTACTTC. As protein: CAISESEDRISYEQYF.

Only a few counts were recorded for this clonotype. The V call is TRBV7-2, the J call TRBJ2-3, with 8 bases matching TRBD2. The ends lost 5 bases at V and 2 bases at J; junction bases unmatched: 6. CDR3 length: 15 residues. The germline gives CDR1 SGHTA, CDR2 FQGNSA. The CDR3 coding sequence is TGTGCCAGCAGCGTCACTAGCGGATTCACAGATACGCAGTATTTT. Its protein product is CASSVTSGFTDTQYF.

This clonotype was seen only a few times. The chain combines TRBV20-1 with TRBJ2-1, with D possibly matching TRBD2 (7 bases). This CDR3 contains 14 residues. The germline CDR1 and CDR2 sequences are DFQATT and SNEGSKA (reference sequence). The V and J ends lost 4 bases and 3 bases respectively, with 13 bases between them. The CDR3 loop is CSAKGDYHYNEQFF. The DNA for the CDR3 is TGCAGTGCTAAGGGGGACTACCACTACAATGAGCAGTTCTTC.

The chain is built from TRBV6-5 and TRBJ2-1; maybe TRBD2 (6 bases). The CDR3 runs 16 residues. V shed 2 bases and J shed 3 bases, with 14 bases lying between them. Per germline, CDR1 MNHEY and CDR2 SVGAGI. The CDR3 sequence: CASSYDIAAGYNEQFF. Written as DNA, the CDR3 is TGTGCCAGCAGTTACGATATAGCGGCTGGCTACAATGAGCAGTTCTTC.

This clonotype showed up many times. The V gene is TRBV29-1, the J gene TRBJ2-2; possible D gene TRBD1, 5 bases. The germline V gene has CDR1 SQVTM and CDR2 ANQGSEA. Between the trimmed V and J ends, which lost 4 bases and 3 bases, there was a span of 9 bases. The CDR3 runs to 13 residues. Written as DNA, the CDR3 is TGCAGCGTTGTACAGGCCTACACCGGGGAGCTGTTTTTT. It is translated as CSVVQAYTGELFF.

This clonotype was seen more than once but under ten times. CDR3 coding DNA: TGTGCCAGCAGTCTCTTCGCCACAAACACTGAAGCTTTCTTT. Translated, it gives CASSLFATNTEAFF. V usage is TRBV28 and J usage is TRBJ1-1; D is uncertain. The germline gives CDR1 MDHEN, CDR2 SYDVKM. The CDR3 spans 14 residues. Trimming removed 5 bases from V and 2 bases from J, with 12 bases in between.

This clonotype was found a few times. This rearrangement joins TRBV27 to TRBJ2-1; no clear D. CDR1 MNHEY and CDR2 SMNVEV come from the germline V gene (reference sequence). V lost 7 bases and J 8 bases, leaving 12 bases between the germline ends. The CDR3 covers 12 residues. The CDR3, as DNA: TGTGCCAGCATTTCTGGGTGGGATGAGCAGTTCTTC. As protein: CASISGWDEQFF.

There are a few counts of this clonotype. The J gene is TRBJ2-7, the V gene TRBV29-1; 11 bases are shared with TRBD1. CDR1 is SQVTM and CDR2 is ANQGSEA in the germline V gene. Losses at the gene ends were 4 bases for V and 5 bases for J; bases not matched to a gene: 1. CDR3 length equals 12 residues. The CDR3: CSVGGQGDEQYF. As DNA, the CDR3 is TGCAGCGTTGGGGGACAGGGGGACGAGCAGTACTTC.

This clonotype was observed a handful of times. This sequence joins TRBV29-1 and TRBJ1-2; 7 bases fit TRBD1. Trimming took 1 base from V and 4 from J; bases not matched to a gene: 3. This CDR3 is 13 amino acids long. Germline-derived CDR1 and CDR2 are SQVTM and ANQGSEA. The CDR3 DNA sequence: TGCAGCGTTGAAGGTACAGGGGCCTATGGCTACACCTTC. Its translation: CSVEGTGAYGYTF.

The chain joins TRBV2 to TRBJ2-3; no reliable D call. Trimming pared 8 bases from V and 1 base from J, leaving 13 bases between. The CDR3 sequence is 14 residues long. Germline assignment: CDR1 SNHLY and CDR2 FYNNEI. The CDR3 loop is CASPSPRGTDTQYF. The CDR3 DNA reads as TGTGCCAGCCCCAGCCCTAGGGGCACAGATACGCAGTATTTT.

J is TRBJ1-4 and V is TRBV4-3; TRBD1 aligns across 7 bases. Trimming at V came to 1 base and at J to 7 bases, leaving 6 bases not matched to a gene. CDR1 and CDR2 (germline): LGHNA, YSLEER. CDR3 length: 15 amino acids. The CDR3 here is CASSQVYRGSEKLFF. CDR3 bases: TGCGCCAGCAGCCAAGTATACAGGGGTAGTGAAAAACTGTTTTTT.

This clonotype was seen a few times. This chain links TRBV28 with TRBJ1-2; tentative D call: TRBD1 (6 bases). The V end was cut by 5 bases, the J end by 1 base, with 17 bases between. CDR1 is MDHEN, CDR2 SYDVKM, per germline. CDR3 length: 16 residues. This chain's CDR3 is CASSGQGSFYNYGYTF. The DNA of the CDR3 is TGTGCCAGCAGTGGCCAGGGGTCCTTTTATAACTATGGCTACACCTTC.

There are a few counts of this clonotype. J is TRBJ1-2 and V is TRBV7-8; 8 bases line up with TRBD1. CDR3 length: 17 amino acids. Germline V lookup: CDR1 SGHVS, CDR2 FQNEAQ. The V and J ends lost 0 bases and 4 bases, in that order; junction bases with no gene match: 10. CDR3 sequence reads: CASSLAYDRGYPYGYTF. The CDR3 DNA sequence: TGTGCCAGCAGCTTAGCGTATGACAGGGGATACCCCTATGGCTACACCTTC.

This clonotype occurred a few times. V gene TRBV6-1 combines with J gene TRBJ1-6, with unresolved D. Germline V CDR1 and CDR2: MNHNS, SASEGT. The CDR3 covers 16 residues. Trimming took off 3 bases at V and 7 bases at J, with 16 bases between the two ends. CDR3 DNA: TGTGCCAGCAGTGACAAAGGAAAAACCTCGAATTCACCCCTCCACTTT. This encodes CASSDKGKTSNSPLHF.